A selection of T cell receptor beta chains follows, all from one sample in a study of T-cell reconstitution after alpha-beta-depleted transplantation in children. TCRdb re-called the PCR reads through MiXCR, storing one row per CDR3 protein. The top ten hold about 2.3% of the sample, which has approximately 520,000 distinct CDR3 sequences, 32% seen once. This specimen was PBMCs from the stem cell graft donor, taken from the stem cell graft. The receptors come from a human donor who donated a stem cell graft to a child with aplastic anemia. Each CDR3 is given with its conserved first and last residue. The D gene is left open where the match is weak. Clone size appears in some rows only: once, few, many, or a class for an expanded clone.

TRBV12-3/TRBV12-4	NA	TRBJ1-2	TRBD1	TGTGCCAGCAGCCGGGACAGGGATTTAGGCTACACCTTC	CASSRDRDLGYTF
TRBV10-3	NA	TRBJ2-1	TRBD2	TGTGCCATCAGTGAGTCGCTCTCTAGCGGGAGTGGGCCCGGTGAGCAGTTCTTC	CAISESLSSGSGPGEQFF
TRBV6-2/TRBV6-3	few	TRBJ2-1	TRBD2	TGTGCCAGCAGTTGGGGACTAGCGGACTACAATGAGCAGTTCTTC	CASSWGLADYNEQFF
TRBV5-4	NA	TRBJ1-1	NA	TGTGCCAGCAGCTTATCAGCGGGTATGGGGACTGAAGCTTTCTTT	CASSLSAGMGTEAFF
TRBV29-1	NA	TRBJ1-2	NA	TGCAGCGTTGGGGCAGGGGCGGACAAGGCCACCTCCTATGGCTACACCTTC	CSVGAGADKATSYGYTF
TRBV6-2/TRBV6-3	NA	TRBJ2-7	NA	TGTGCCAGCAGGCTTACTTCCAGGGGCCCCTTCGTCGAGCAGTACTTC	CASRLTSRGPFVEQYF
TRBV5-1	few	TRBJ2-1	NA	TGCGCCAGCAGCCGGGAAAAAGGGACCGACCTCTACAATGAGCAGTTCTTC	CASSREKGTDLYNEQFF
TRBV7-2	NA	TRBJ2-3	NA	TGTGCCAGCGCACGTTCACGGGAGTTAGATACGCAGTATTTT	CASARSRELDTQYF
TRBV11-2	few	TRBJ1-4	NA	TGTGCCAGCAGCTCCCTGACGACCGAAAAACTGTTTTTT	CASSSLTTEKLFF
TRBV6-4	many	TRBJ2-1	TRBD2	TGTGCCAGCAGTGGGAGCGGGAGCGGGGTCAATGAGCAGTTCTTC	CASSGSGSGVNEQFF
TRBV5-1	few	TRBJ2-1	TRBD2	TGCGCCAGCAGCTTGGAAGCGGGACTAAATGAGCAGTTCTTC	CASSLEAGLNEQFF
TRBV12-3/TRBV12-4	NA	TRBJ2-7	TRBD2	TGTGCCAGCAGTCCCCGGGAGGCGTTCTACGAGCAGTACTTC	CASSPREAFYEQYF
TRBV9	NA	TRBJ1-4	NA	TGTGCCAGCAGCCCAGGGCTCCCTAATGAAAAACTGTTTTTT	CASSPGLPNEKLFF
TRBV5-1	NA	TRBJ1-2	NA	TGCGCCAGCAGCTTACGGCGGGACTATGGCTACACCTTC	CASSLRRDYGYTF
TRBV7-3	few	TRBJ2-5	NA	TGTGCCAGCAGTCCGGTAGGACCATCCAAGACCCAGTACTTC	CASSPVGPSKTQYF
TRBV5-5	NA	TRBJ1-5	NA	TGTGCCAGCAGCCTTAGAATTCGACAGGACTCTAATCAGCCCCAGCATTTT	CASSLRIRQDSNQPQHF
TRBV20-1	few	TRBJ2-6	NA	TGCAGTGCCAGCATGGCTGGGGCCAACGTCCTGACTTTC	CSASMAGANVLTF
TRBV20-1	NA	TRBJ2-7	NA	TGCAGTGTAGCCCGGGAGTCTATCTACGAGCAGTACTTC	CSVARESIYEQYF
TRBV5-4	once	TRBJ1-1	TRBD1	TGTGCCAGCAGCATGGGGGGGACAGTCATGAACACTGAAGCTTTCTTT	CASSMGGTVMNTEAFF
TRBV10-3	NA	TRBJ1-6	NA	TGTGCCATCATCGAATTTGTACAGGCGTCCTATAATTCACCCCTCCACTTT	CAIIEFVQASYNSPLHF
TRBV4-3	few	TRBJ2-7	NA	TGCGCCAGCAGCCAAGAGGGCTCCTCCTACGAGCAGTACTTC	CASSQEGSSYEQYF
TRBV7-9	few	TRBJ1-2	TRBD1	TGTGCCAGCAGGGGGACAGGGGGAGATGGCTACACCTTC	CASRGTGGDGYTF
TRBV5-6	NA	TRBJ2-7	NA	TGTGCCAGCAGTCAAGGGTCTACCTACGAGCAGTACTTC	CASSQGSTYEQYF
TRBV18	few	TRBJ2-7	NA	TGTGCCAGCTCACCAAGACGACAAACCTACGAGCAGTACTTC	CASSPRRQTYEQYF
TRBV11-3	few	TRBJ2-5	NA	TGTGCCAGCAGCCTAACAGGCGATGAGACCCAGTACTTC	CASSLTGDETQYF
TRBV6-5	NA	TRBJ2-7	NA	TGTGCCAGCAGTTACCGGGGCACAGCCTACGAGCAGTACTTC	CASSYRGTAYEQYF
TRBV7-2	few	TRBJ2-1	TRBD2	TGTGCCAGCAGCCGGGCGGGAGGCCGCCCCTGGGATGAGCAGTTCTTC	CASSRAGGRPWDEQFF
TRBV6-2/TRBV6-3	many	TRBJ2-1	TRBD2	TGTGCCAGCAGACGTGGACTAGAGCTGAATGAGCAGTTCTTC	CASRRGLELNEQFF
TRBV30	NA	TRBJ1-1	NA	TGTGCCTGGAGGAAAACCCGGACGGTGAACACTGAAGCTTTCTTT	CAWRKTRTVNTEAFF
TRBV5-6	few	TRBJ2-2	NA	TGTGCCAGCAGCGTGGGACTCCGTCCCGGGGAGCTGTTTTTT	CASSVGLRPGELFF
TRBV29-1	NA	TRBJ1-1	TRBD1	TGCAGCGCCCGGACAGGCTCGGTGAACACTGAAGCTTTCTTT	CSARTGSVNTEAFF
TRBV20-1	NA	TRBJ2-7	TRBD2	TGCAGTGCTAGACGGCCGGGAGGGGACTTCGAGCAGTACTTC	CSARRPGGDFEQYF
TRBV18	few	TRBJ2-3	NA	TGTGCCAGCTCACAAGAAGATACGCAGTATTTT	CASSQEDTQYF
TRBV11-2	NA	TRBJ2-7	TRBD1	TGTGCCAGCAGCTTACAGGGGGCGGTCTACGAGCAGTACTTC	CASSLQGAVYEQYF
TRBV5-1	NA	TRBJ2-5	NA	TGCGCCAGCAGCTTGAAGCATCCCCTGGGCCAGTACTTC	CASSLKHPLGQYF
TRBV7-2	NA	TRBJ2-1	NA	TGTGCCAGCAGCTTACGCTGGTGGGACGCCTCCTACAATGAGCAGTTCTTC	CASSLRWWDASYNEQFF
TRBV4-1	many	TRBJ2-3	NA	TGCGCCAGCACCTTAGAGTCCGGTGGGGCCTCTGGAGATACGCAGTATTTT	CASTLESGGASGDTQYF
TRBV30	NA	TRBJ2-4	NA	TGTGCCTGGACCACCAAGCCGGAGATGAACATTCAGTACTTC	CAWTTKPEMNIQYF
TRBV12-3/TRBV12-4	NA	TRBJ2-3	TRBD2	TGTGCCAGCAGTTCTGGGCCTAGCGGGAGGGCAGCTAGCACAGATACGCAGTATTTT	CASSSGPSGRAASTDTQYF
TRBV20-1	NA	TRBJ2-7	NA	TGCAGTGCTGACCGTGTGGGGACTTCCTACGAGCAGTACTTC	CSADRVGTSYEQYF
TRBV20-1	few	TRBJ1-2	NA	TGCAGTGCTATCAGGGGAGAGGGCCCTGGCTACACCTTC	CSAIRGEGPGYTF
TRBV28	few	TRBJ2-5	TRBD1	TGTGCCAGCAGTGCCGGGACAGGGGTCGGCGAGACCCAGTACTTC	CASSAGTGVGETQYF
TRBV7-2	few	TRBJ2-3	NA	TGTGCCAGCAGCTTCCTACTCACAGATACGCAGTATTTT	CASSFLLTDTQYF
TRBV29-1	many	TRBJ2-2	NA	TGCAGCGGACGCGGTGGCGGGGCGAACACCGGGGAGCTGTTTTTT	CSGRGGGANTGELFF
TRBV6-1	NA	TRBJ2-3	TRBD2	TGTGCCAGCAGTCCCCTCGCTAGCGGCCTCACAGATACGCAGTATTTT	CASSPLASGLTDTQYF
TRBV7-2	NA	TRBJ1-1	TRBD1	TGTGCCAGCAGCTTACAGACAGGGGGATATGGCACTGAAGCTTTCTTT	CASSLQTGGYGTEAFF
TRBV29-1	few	TRBJ1-2	TRBD1	TGCAGCGTTGCACAGGGGCCCCTCTACACCTTC	CSVAQGPLYTF
TRBV24-1	NA	TRBJ2-1	NA	TGTGCCACCAGTGATTTGACAGATACCTACAATGAGCAGTTCTTC	CATSDLTDTYNEQFF
TRBV6-1	few	TRBJ2-1	NA	TGTGCCAGCAGTCCCTCACCGGGACTCCGACAAAATGAGCAGTTCTTC	CASSPSPGLRQNEQFF